The following is a T cell receptor beta chain sequence with its context. What this receptor recognizes is not known. Each CD8+ T cell subset was flow-sorted in triplicate, and 300,000 or so cells per subset were placed directly into RLT lysis buffer. Peripheral blood mononuclear cells were isolated from buffy coats using standard density gradient centrifugation. Total RNA was extracted from sorted cells using an RNeasy Mini Kit. The germline V gene specifies MNHEY as CDR1 and SVGEGT as CDR2. The CDR3 covers 13 residues, taking in both the cysteine and the phenylalanine. The nucleotide record is missing. This sample was included in a study of CXCR3-negative and CXCR3-positive naive CD8 T cells (dated by TCRdb to about 2019). Looking at the study overall: In total, some 140 million TRB reads were obtained, which works out to roughly 1.5 +/- 0.3 million reads per library. The diversity and physicochemical repertoire analyses included roughly ten donors pooled from two independent experiments. TRBV-TRBJ cluster analysis included naive subsets from 5 or 6 donors and memory cells from 3 donors.

Instrument on record: NextSeq 550. The Human TCR Profiling Kit (MiLaboratory) was used to prepare UMI-labeled 5' RACE TRB cDNA libraries. cDNA synthesis used the entire amount of extracted RNA, and PCR amplification then used the entire amount of cDNA produced. Libraries were prepared in parallel with an identical number of PCR cycles. Turning to the authors' computational methods: About 53,000 +/- 9,400 unique UMI-labeled TRB cDNA molecules per library were extracted with MIGEC and MiXCR, with at least two reads per UMI required. An average of roughly 40,000 +/- 10,000 functional in-frame TRB CDR3 nucleotide clonotypes without stop codons was found per library. After downsampling to 5000 UMI-labeled TRB molecules per sample, diversity metrics, including normalized Shannon-Wiener and Chao1, were computed in VDJtools. For the central five CDR3 residues, VDJtools calculated physicochemical properties weighted by clonotype size, namely interaction energy, strength, volume and Kidera factor 4. TCRdb reanalyzed the reads, keeping one entry per CDR3 protein sequence and omitting DNA. It is TCRdb's table, rather than the study itself, that gives the V and J calls and clone size. This specimen's table enumerates tens of thousands of distinct CDR3 sequences. Approximately 10% of the sample belongs to the ten largest clones.

The paper's findings and limits, for the study overall: Naive CXCR3-negative and CXCR3-positive cells from the same donor showed similar TRBV-TRBJ usage, whereas memory cells showed distinct patterns. Because surface CD5, which has been linked to self-reactivity in mice, was comparable between naive subsets, TCR interaction strength was also inferred from TRB CDR3 physicochemical properties. Freshly isolated PBMCs were used for most assays because CXCR3 expression partially decreased after cryopreservation. Both naive subsets had comparably high repertoire diversity, while memory CD8+ T cells had much lower repertoire diversity.

Sequenced: memory CD8+ T cells from blood. Sample cell subset or site, as interpreted from the label and publication: conventional CD8+ memory T cells (TMEM), sorted as controls. The clonotype originates from a human donor in good health. Some clones in this sample may be carry-over from other donors' samples. Recombination joined TRBV6-2 or TRBV6-3 with TRBJ2-1; there is no DNA to check the TCRdb D call of TRBD2. CDR3 loop: CASSYSSSGEQFF.